This T cell receptor (beta chain) was retrieved from a study of shared clonotypes between healthy human individuals. Using immunoSEQ multiplex PCR, the repertoire was profiled, and TCRdb retains in-frame clones only, with some absent. Of around 2.3 million clones listed, around 95% are singletons. Sequenced: naive CD4+ T cells sorted from blood. Specified subset: CD45RA+ positively selected. The source of this sequence is a man aged 18 to 29 in good health.

The CDR3 sequence is CASSPPGTLSSYEQYF. The CDR3, as DNA: TGTGCCAGCAGCCCGCCAGGGACACTCAGCTCCTACGAGCAGTACTTC. J is TRBJ2-7 and V is TRBV28; tentatively, D is TRBD1 (6 bases). CDR3 length equals 16 residues. The germline V gene has CDR1 MDHEN and CDR2 SYDVKM. Trimming took off 6 bases at V and 0 bases at J, with 18 bases between the two ends.